This is a list of T cell receptor beta chains from one sample in a study of shared clonotypes between healthy human individuals. This table comes from immunoSEQ multiplex PCR, and its TCRdb copy is limited to in-frame clones, with some not included. This sample carries about 530,000 clones, over 75% of them seen once, and the ten largest clones take around 13%. Input material: PBMCs. The receptors here all came from a middle-aged woman in good health. Some clones in this sample may be carry-over from other donors' samples. Both conserved end residues are part of each CDR3. The order of the fields is V gene, CDR3 length, CDR3 protein.

V gene: TRBV29-1
CDR3 length: 12
CDR3 protein: CSVTRSANEQFF

V gene: TRBV10-3
CDR3 length: 14
CDR3 protein: CAISGGTRDYEQYF

V gene: TRBV30
CDR3 length: 13
CDR3 protein: CAWTLGGVYEQYF

V gene: TRBV19
CDR3 length: 15
CDR3 protein: CASNPAGATNYGYTF

V gene: TRBV28
CDR3 length: 13
CDR3 protein: CASRGQGKGGYTF

V gene: TRBV5-1
CDR3 length: 14
CDR3 protein: CASSLDPLIPEQYF

V gene: TRBV6-6
CDR3 length: 14
CDR3 protein: CASNRDRGQDEQFF

V gene: TRBV28
CDR3 length: 14
CDR3 protein: CASSRNAESETQYF

V gene: TRBV5-5
CDR3 length: 12
CDR3 protein: CASSTWTGIHTF

V gene: TRBV5-5
CDR3 length: 14
CDR3 protein: CASSLGAGDYGYTF

V gene: TRBV28
CDR3 length: 15
CDR3 protein: CASSKLAGGPDTQYF

V gene: TRBV4-2
CDR3 length: 14
CDR3 protein: CASSQGIANTEAFF

V gene: TRBV30
CDR3 length: 14
CDR3 protein: CAWRTGLHYNEQFF

V gene: TRBV27
CDR3 length: 15
CDR3 protein: CASSLAQGLAHEQYF

V gene: TRBV9
CDR3 length: 13
CDR3 protein: CASSARGDNEAFF

V gene: TRBV5-1
CDR3 length: 15
CDR3 protein: CASSFGLGSNEKLFF

V gene: TRBV6-6
CDR3 length: 14
CDR3 protein: CASRRLLSSYEQYF

V gene: TRBV4-1
CDR3 length: 16
CDR3 protein: CASSQEGTGGAETQYF

V gene: TRBV2
CDR3 length: 16
CDR3 protein: CASSPIDYRWTYGYTF

V gene: TRBV7-3
CDR3 length: 13
CDR3 protein: CASSLGRTGELFF